This T cell receptor beta chain emerged from a study of T cell responses to AZD1222 COVID-19 vaccine. The study, taken as a whole, reports: The reported proportion of spike-specific TCRs targeting unmutated variant regions was nearly half. Increased Spike-specific TCR breadth and depth were observed after two AZD1222 doses. A mostly white British donor set with more females was recruited, and clonal diversity was possibly underestimated. Spike was spanned by vaccine-associated CD4 TCRs, which were dominant at 160-218 and 743-854.

As for this clone: Its antigen is unidentified.

Measured with immunoSEQ multiplex PCR; TCRdb has only the in-frame clones, and not every one. The sample holds more than 140,000 clones, about nine tenths seen once. CDR1 SGHAT and CDR2 FQNNGV come from the germline V gene. After removal of 3 bases from V and 6 bases from J, the junction contained 3 bases not matched to a gene. The CDR3 loop spans 13 amino acids. This material consisted of peripheral blood, taken on day 0 of MenACWY control vaccination. The clonotype was recovered from an adult in good health. The chain couples TRBV11-2 to TRBJ1-2, with 8 bases aligning to TRBD1. The CDR3 sequence: CASSFYRGNGYTF. The CDR3 bases are TGTGCCAGCAGCTTCTACAGGGGGAATGGCTACACCTTC.